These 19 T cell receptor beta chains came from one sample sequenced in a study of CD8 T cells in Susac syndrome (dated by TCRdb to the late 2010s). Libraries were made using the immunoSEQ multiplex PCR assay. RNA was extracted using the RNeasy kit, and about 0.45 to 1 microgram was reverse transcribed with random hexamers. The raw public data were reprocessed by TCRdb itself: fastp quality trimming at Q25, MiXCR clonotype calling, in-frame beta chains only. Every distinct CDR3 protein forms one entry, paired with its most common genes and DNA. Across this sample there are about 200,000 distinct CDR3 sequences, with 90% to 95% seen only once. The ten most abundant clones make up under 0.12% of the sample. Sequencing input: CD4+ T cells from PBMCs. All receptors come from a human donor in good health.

In DNA, the CDR3 is TGCGCCAGCAGCCTATGGGGGCAGCCCCAGCATTTT. Translating gives CASSLWGQPQHF. The chain links TRBV4-3 to TRBJ1-5; D might be TRBD1 (5 bases). CDR3 length: 12 residues. V gave up 4 bases and J gave up 7 bases, with 8 bases separating them. Germline V gives CDR1 LGHNA, CDR2 YSLEER.

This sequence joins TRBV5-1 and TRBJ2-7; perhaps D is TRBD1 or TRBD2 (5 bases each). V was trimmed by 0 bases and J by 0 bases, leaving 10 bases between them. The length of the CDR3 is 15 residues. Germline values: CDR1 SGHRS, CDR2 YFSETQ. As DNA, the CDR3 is TGCGCCAGCAGCTTGGAGAGGGGAGCCTCCTACGAGCAGTACTTC. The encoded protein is CASSLERGASYEQYF.

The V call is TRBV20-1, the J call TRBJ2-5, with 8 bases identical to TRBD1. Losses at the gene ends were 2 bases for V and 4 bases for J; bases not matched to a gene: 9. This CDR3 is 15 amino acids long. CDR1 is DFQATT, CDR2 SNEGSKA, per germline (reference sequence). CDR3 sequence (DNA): TGCAGTGCTAGATCCGGACAGGGATCGAGAGAGACCCAGTACTTC. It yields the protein CSARSGQGSRETQYF.

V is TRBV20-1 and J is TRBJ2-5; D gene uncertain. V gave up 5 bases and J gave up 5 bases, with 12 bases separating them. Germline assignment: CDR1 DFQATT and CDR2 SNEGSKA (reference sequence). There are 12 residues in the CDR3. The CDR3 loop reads CSALRTGETQYF. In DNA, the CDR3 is TGCAGTGCTCTAAGGACGGGCGAGACCCAGTACTTC.

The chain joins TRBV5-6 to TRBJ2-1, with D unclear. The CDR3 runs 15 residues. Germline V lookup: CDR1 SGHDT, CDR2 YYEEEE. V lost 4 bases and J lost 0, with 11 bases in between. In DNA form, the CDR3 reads TGTGCCAGCAGCCTTACAGTAACCTCCTACAATGAGCAGTTCTTC. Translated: CASSLTVTSYNEQFF.

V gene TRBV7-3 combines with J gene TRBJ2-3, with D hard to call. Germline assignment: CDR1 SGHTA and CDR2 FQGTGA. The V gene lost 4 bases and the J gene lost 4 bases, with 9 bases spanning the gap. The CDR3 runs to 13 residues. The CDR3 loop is CASSYREADTQYF. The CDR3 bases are TGTGCCAGCAGCTACCGAGAGGCAGATACGCAGTATTTT.

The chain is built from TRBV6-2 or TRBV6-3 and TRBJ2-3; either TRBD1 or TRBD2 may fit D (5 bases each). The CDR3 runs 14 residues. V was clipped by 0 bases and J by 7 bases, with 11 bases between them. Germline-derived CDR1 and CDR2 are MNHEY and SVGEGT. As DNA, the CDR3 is TGTGCCAGCAGTTACTCCGGGACCCCGAATACGCAGTATTTT. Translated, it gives CASSYSGTPNTQYF.

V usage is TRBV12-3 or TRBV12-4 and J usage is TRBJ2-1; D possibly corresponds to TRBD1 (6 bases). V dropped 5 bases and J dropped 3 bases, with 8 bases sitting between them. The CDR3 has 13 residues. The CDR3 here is CASSKDSYNEQFF. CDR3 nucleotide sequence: TGTGCCAGCAGTAAGGACAGCTACAATGAGCAGTTCTTC.

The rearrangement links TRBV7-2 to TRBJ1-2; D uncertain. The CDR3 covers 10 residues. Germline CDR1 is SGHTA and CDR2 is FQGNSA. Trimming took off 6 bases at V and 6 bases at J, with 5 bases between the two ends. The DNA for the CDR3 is TGTGCCAGCAGAAGCAATGGCTACACCTTC. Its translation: CASRSNGYTF.

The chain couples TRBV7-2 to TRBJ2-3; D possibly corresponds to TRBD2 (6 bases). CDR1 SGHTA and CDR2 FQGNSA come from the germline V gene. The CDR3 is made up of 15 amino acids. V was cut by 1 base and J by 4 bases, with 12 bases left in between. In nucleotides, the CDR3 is TGTGCCAGCAGCTTAGTCGGGAGTGCCTCAGATACGCAGTATTTT. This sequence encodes CASSLVGSASDTQYF. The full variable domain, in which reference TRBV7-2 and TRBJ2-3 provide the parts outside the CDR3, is GAGVSQSPSNKVTEKGKDVELRCDPISGHTALYWYRQSLGQGLEFLIYFQGNSAPDKSGLPSDRFSAERTGGSVSTLTIQRTQQEDSAVYLCASSLVGSASDTQYFGPGTRLTVL.

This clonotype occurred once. The chain's CDR3 is CASSRVGGTEAFF. The CDR3 DNA reads as TGTGCCAGCAGCCGAGTGGGGGGTACCGAAGCTTTCTTT. This chain links TRBV12-3 or TRBV12-4 with TRBJ1-1; D possibly corresponds to TRBD1 (5 bases). This CDR3 comprises 13 residues. V lost 6 bases and J lost 8, with 16 bases in between.

DNA for the CDR3: TGTGCCAGCAGCGTAGGTAGTAGGAACACCGGGGAGCTGTTTTTT. Residues: CASSVGSRNTGELFF. The rearrangement links TRBV9 to TRBJ2-2; D uncertain. Per the germline V gene, CDR1 is SGDLS and CDR2 is YYNGEE. CDR3 size: 15 residues. Trimming removed 0 bases from V and 1 base from J, with 7 bases in between.

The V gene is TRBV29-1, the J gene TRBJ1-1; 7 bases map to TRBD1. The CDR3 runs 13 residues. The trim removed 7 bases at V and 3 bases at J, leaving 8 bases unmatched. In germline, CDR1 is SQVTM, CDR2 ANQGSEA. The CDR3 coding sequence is TGCAGCGGTGCAGGGGGAGGATACACTGAAGCTTTCTTT. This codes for CSGAGGGYTEAFF.

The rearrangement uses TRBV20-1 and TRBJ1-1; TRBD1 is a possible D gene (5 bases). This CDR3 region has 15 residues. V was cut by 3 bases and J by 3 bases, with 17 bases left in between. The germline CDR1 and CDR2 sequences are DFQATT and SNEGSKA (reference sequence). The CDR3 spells CSARAGGGLHTEAFF. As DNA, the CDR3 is TGCAGTGCTAGGGCAGGCGGGGGGTTGCACACTGAAGCTTTCTTT.

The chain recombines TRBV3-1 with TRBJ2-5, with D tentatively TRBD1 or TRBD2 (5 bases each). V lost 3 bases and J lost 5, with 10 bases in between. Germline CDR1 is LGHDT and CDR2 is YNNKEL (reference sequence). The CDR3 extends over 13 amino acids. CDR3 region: CASSQGVRETQYF. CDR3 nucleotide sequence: TGTGCCAGCAGCCAGGGGGTACGGGAGACCCAGTACTTC.

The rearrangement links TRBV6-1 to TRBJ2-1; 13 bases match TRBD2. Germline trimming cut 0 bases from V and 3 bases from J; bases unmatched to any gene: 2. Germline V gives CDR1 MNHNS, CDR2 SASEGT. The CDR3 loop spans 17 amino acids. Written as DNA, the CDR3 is TGTGCCAGCAGTGAAGCCGGACTAGCGGGAGTCTACAATGAGCAGTTCTTC. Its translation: CASSEAGLAGVYNEQFF.

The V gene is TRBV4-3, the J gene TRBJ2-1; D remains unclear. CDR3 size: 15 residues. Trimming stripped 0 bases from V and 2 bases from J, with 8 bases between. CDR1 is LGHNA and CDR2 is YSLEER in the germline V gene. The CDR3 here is CASSQDAATYNEQFF. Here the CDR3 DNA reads TGCGCCAGCAGCCAAGATGCGGCCACCTACAATGAGCAGTTCTTC.

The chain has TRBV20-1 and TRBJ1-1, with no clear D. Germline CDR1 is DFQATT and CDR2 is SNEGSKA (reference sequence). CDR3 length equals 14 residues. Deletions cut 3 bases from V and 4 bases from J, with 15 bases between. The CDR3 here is CSASSGWYSTEAFF. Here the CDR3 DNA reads TGCAGTGCTAGTTCTGGGTGGTACTCCACTGAAGCTTTCTTT.

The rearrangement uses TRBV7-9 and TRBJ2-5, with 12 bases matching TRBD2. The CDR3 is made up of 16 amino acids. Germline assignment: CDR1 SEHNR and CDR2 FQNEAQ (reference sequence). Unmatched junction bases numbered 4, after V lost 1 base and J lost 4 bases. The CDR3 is CASSLVLAGGRETQYF. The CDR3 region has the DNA TGTGCCAGCAGCTTAGTCCTAGCGGGAGGGAGAGAGACCCAGTACTTC.